Each of the 24 T cell receptor beta chains below was sequenced from the same sample in a study of blood T cell repertoires in COVID-19. The repertoire was sequenced with immunoSEQ multiplex PCR; TCRdb's copy has only in-frame clones and lacks some. Of 60,000 or so clones listed, roughly 79% are singletons. Sequencing was done on a sample of peripheral blood. These TCRs come from a man in his fifties or sixties with acute or convalescent COVID-19.

The rearrangement links TRBV18 to TRBJ1-1; D remains unclear. Trimming stripped 2 bases from V and 4 bases from J, with 14 bases between. In germline, CDR1 is KGHSH, CDR2 LQKENI. This CDR3 is 15 amino acids long. In nucleotides, the CDR3 is TGTGCCAGCTCACCAGCAGTAGAGGTACGCACTGAAGCTTTCTTT. This codes for CASSPAVEVRTEAFF.

V is TRBV5-1 and J is TRBJ1-2, with TRBD1 matching over 8 bases. Germline assignment: CDR1 SGHRS and CDR2 YFSETQ. CDR3 length equals 16 residues. The J segment lost 0 bases and the V segment lost 3 bases, leaving 7 bases of the junction unmatched. CDR3 loop: CASSSQGAQTNYGYTF. CDR3 nucleotide sequence: TGCGCCAGCAGCTCCCAGGGGGCGCAGACTAACTATGGCTACACCTTC.

V and J are TRBV29-1 and TRBJ2-7, with D perhaps matching TRBD2 (5 bases). CDR1 SQVTM and CDR2 ANQGSEA come from the germline V gene. The V end lost 5 bases, the J end lost 5 bases, and 19 bases lay between the germline ends. The CDR3 covers 14 residues. The CDR3 loop is CSVKRTENKNEQYF. The DNA for the CDR3 is TGCAGCGTTAAGCGGACCGAAAACAAAAACGAGCAGTACTTC.

This clone was observed a single time. The chain is built from TRBV7-9 and TRBJ2-3; the D gene is possibly TRBD1 (6 bases). The CDR3 runs to 16 residues. The germline V gene has CDR1 SEHNR and CDR2 FQNEAQ (reference sequence). Trimming stripped 5 bases from V and 2 bases from J, with 17 bases between. CDR3 protein: CASSPADSLSTDTQYF. The DNA of the CDR3 is TGTGCCAGCAGCCCAGCGGACAGCCTCTCCACAGATACGCAGTATTTT. Looking up the rest from reference TRBV7-9 and TRBJ2-3 gives the full variable domain: DTGVSQNPRHKITKRGQNVTFRCDPISEHNRLYWYRQTLGQGPEFLTYFQNEAQLEKSRLLSDRFSAERPKGSFSTLEIQRTEQGDSAMYLCASSPADSLSTDTQYFGPGTRLTVL.

In its sample, this clone was seen a few times. This chain connects TRBV7-9 to TRBJ1-1, with 7 bases lining up with TRBD1. The CDR3 loop spans 13 amino acids. Germline V gene data show CDR1 as SEHNR and CDR2 as FQNEAQ (reference sequence). The V gene end was trimmed by 5 bases and the J gene end by 3 bases; junction bases not matched to a gene: 3. The DNA of the CDR3 is TGTGCCAGCAGCACCCAGGGGGACACTGAAGCTTTCTTT. Amino acids: CASSTQGDTEAFF.

This clone came up a few times. V and J are TRBV20-1 and TRBJ1-1; D ambiguous. The CDR3 has 11 residues. V was pared by 6 bases and J by 3 bases, with 8 bases between. The germline V gene has CDR1 DFQATT and CDR2 SNEGSKA (reference sequence). The CDR3 DNA reads as TGCAGTGCCCAGGAACACACTGAAGCTTTCTTT. Its translation is CSAQEHTEAFF.

The CDR3 here is CASSSGRGLDYGYTF. The CDR3 bases are TGTGCCAGCAGTTCCGGCAGGGGATTGGACTATGGCTACACCTTC. The chain links TRBV6-6 to TRBJ1-2; D might be TRBD1 (6 bases). The ends were cut back, 4 bases at V and 3 bases at J, with 15 bases in the middle. Germline-derived CDR1 and CDR2 are MNHNY and SVGAGI (reference sequence). The CDR3 has 15 residues.

This chain uses TRBV5-6 with TRBJ1-1, with TRBD1 as a possible D gene (5 bases). CDR1 SGHDT and CDR2 YYEEEE come from the germline V gene. CDR3 length: 15 amino acids. The V and J ends lost 4 bases and 5 bases respectively, with 18 bases between them. DNA for the CDR3: TGTGCCAGCAGCCTCCGCGGGGGACTAGGAACTGAAGCTTTCTTT. Its protein is CASSLRGGLGTEAFF.

The chain has TRBV9 and TRBJ1-1; TRBD1 matches at 10 bases. Germline loops: CDR1 SGDLS, CDR2 YYNGEE. V gave up 2 bases and J gave up 0 bases; unmatched junction bases: 4. The CDR3 has 16 residues. The CDR3 sequence: CASSVGTGAMNTEAFF. The DNA for the CDR3 is TGTGCCAGCAGCGTCGGGACAGGGGCCATGAACACTGAAGCTTTCTTT.

CDR3: CASAVDSYGYTF. CDR3 bases: TGTGCCAGCGCTGTAGACAGTTATGGCTACACCTTC. The genes are TRBV6-5 and TRBJ1-2, with a weak D call TRBD1 (5 bases). The germline V and J ends were trimmed by 8 bases and 5 bases, with 12 bases remaining between them. CDR1 is MNHEY, CDR2 SVGAGI, per germline. CDR3 length equals 12 residues.

This chain connects TRBV7-9 to TRBJ1-2, with 7 bases identical to TRBD1. The V segment lost 4 bases and the J segment 5 bases; nucleotides outside the gene matches: 13. The germline gives CDR1 SEHNR, CDR2 FQNEAQ (reference sequence). The CDR3 has 16 amino acids. CDR3 sequence (DNA): TGTGCCAGCAGCTCCCTACCCACAGGGGTTCGGTATGGCTACACCTTC. Its protein is CASSSLPTGVRYGYTF.

The chain is built from TRBV19 and TRBJ1-2; a possible D gene is TRBD1 (5 bases). CDR3 length equals 14 residues. V shed 8 bases and J shed 5 bases, with 18 bases lying between them. The germline V gene has CDR1 LNHDA and CDR2 SQIVND (reference sequence). For the CDR3, the DNA is TGTGCCAGTGGCCACAGGAACCCAGGGTATGGCTACACCTTC. This translates into CASGHRNPGYGYTF.

The chain couples TRBV18 to TRBJ2-4, with 8 bases aligning to TRBD1. Trimming took 2 bases from V and 1 from J; bases not matched to a gene: 7. The CDR3 totals 17 residues. Germline values: CDR1 KGHSH, CDR2 LQKENI. CDR3 amino acids: CASSPRTGIEAKNIQYF. CDR3 nucleotide sequence: TGTGCCAGCTCACCAAGGACAGGGATCGAGGCCAAAAACATTCAGTACTTC.

The genes are TRBV6-1 and TRBJ2-1, with D possibly TRBD2 on 6 matching bases. Germline values: CDR1 MNHNS, CDR2 SASEGT. The CDR3 is made up of 16 amino acids. V lost 1 base, J lost 6 bases, and 16 bases lay in between. Here the CDR3 DNA reads TGTGCCAGCAGTGAAGTTGGGGACTCTAGTGCCAATGAGCAGTTCTTC. Translated: CASSEVGDSSANEQFF.

The genes are TRBV7-8 and TRBJ1-5; D possibly corresponds to TRBD1 (5 bases). Trimming took off 4 bases at V and 3 bases at J, with 22 bases between the two ends. Germline values: CDR1 SGHVS, CDR2 FQNEAQ. The CDR3 spans 18 residues. In DNA, the CDR3 is TGTGCCAGCAGCTCCATACCGATTACCGGGACTAACAATCAGCCCCAGCATTTT. Its translation is CASSSIPITGTNNQPQHF. Variable domain in full (rest from reference TRBV7-8 and TRBJ1-5): GAGVSQSPRYKVAKRGQDVALRCDPISGHVSLFWYQQALGQGPEFLTYFQNEAQLDKSGLPSDRFFAERPEGSVSTLKIQRTQQEDSAVYLCASSSIPITGTNNQPQHFGDGTRLSIL.

This clone was counted between two and nine times. The J gene is TRBJ1-4, the V gene TRBV7-9; 9 positions match TRBD1. There are 16 residues in the CDR3. Germline CDR1 and CDR2: SEHNR and FQNEAQ (reference sequence). V was pared by 4 bases and J by 13 bases, with 16 bases of the junction left unmatched. This CDR3 reads CASSSSSIPRQGGLFF. CDR3 in DNA: TGTGCCAGCAGCTCTTCTTCCATCCCGAGACAGGGGGGACTGTTTTTT.

The V and J genes are TRBV21-1 and TRBJ2-2; the D call TRBD2 from the table was never checked on the DNA. TRBV21-1 is designated a pseudogene. This CDR3 spans 16 amino acids. The CDR3 DNA reads TGTGCCAGCACCCTCGGACTTTCTTTTAACACCGGGGAGCTGTTTTTT. Amino acid sequence: CASTLGLSFNTGELFF.

The chain combines TRBV9 with TRBJ2-2; no clear D. The CDR3 is made up of 13 amino acids. V gave up 2 bases and J gave up 7 bases, with 9 bases separating them. Looked up from germline, CDR1 is SGDLS and CDR2 is YYNGEE. DNA of the CDR3: TGTGCCAGCAGCGTCGCCCTGAGCGGGGAGCTGTTTTTT. Residues: CASSVALSGELFF.

The chain carries TRBV6-5 and TRBJ2-7, with a tentative D call TRBD1 (6 bases). With 7 bases removed from V and 3 bases from J, the gap between germline ends came to 16 bases. The germline V gene encodes CDR1 MNHEY and CDR2 SVGAGI. The CDR3 consists of 14 residues. CDR3 residues: CASNREEYDYEQYF. CDR3 DNA: TGTGCCAGCAACAGGGAAGAATACGACTACGAGCAGTACTTC.

The rearrangement joins TRBV5-1 to TRBJ2-2, with D unclear. The CDR3 totals 15 residues. Germline V gene lookup returns CDR1 SGHRS and CDR2 YFSETQ. Trimming pared 0 bases from V and 5 bases from J, leaving 11 bases between. The CDR3 DNA is TGCGCCAGCAGCTTGGGACCGGGTGGTACCGGGGAGCTGTTTTTT. It codes for CASSLGPGGTGELFF.

The sample holds a few counts of this clone. J is TRBJ2-7 and V is TRBV5-1; 8 nucleotides agree with TRBD1. Germline V lookup: CDR1 SGHRS, CDR2 YFSETQ. The ends lost 7 bases at V and 0 bases at J; junction bases unmatched: 6. CDR3 length: 14 amino acids. CDR3 region: CASEDRAFSYEQYF. Written as DNA, the CDR3 is TGCGCCAGCGAGGACAGGGCCTTCTCCTACGAGCAGTACTTC.

A single count supports this clone. The chain recombines TRBV5-1 with TRBJ2-7, with TRBD1 as a possible D gene (5 bases). V was shortened by 2 bases and J by 4 bases, with 22 bases between the two germline ends. The CDR3 is 17 residues long. Germline CDR1 is SGHRS and CDR2 is YFSETQ. CDR3: CASSFGASTDGRYEQYF. The CDR3 coding sequence is TGCGCCAGCAGCTTTGGGGCTTCGACCGACGGACGGTACGAGCAGTACTTC.

This chain's CDR3 is CASRETGGLFGYTF. The CDR3 nucleotides are TGTGCCAGCAGGGAAACAGGGGGGCTCTTCGGCTACACCTTC. The chain is built from TRBV2 and TRBJ1-2, with 8 bases fitting TRBD1. Germline V CDR1 and CDR2: SNHLY, FYNNEI. This CDR3 spans 14 amino acids. V lost 6 bases, J lost 8 bases, and 11 bases stayed unmatched.

The chain uses TRBV15 and TRBJ1-4; TRBD1 might be the D (6 bases). Trimming pared 0 bases from V and 7 bases from J, leaving 18 bases between. The CDR3 is 17 amino acids. Germline lookup yields CDR1 LNHNV and CDR2 YYDKDF (reference sequence). For the CDR3, the DNA is TGTGCCACCAGCAGAGATTTCGGGCAGGGGAGTATTGAAAAACTGTTTTTT. Amino acids: CATSRDFGQGSIEKLFF.